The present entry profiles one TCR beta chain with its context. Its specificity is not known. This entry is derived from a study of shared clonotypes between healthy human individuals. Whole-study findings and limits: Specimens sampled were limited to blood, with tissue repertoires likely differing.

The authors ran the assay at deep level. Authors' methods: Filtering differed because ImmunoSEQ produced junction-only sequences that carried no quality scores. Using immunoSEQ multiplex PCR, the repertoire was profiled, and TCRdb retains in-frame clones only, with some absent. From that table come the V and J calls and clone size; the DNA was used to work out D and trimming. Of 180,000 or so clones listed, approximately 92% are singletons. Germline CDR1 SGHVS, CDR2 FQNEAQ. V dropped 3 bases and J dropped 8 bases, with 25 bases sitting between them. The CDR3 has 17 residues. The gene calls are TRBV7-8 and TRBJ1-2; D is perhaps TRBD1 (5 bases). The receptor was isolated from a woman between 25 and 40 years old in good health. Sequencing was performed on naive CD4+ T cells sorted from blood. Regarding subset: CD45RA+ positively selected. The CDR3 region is CASSFFKARGMGEGYTF. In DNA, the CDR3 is TGTGCCAGCAGCTTTTTCAAGGCCCGGGGGATGGGGGAAGGCTACACCTTC.